This T cell receptor (beta chain) was profiled in a study of blood T cell repertoires in COVID-19. Study-wide context: Researchers got acute and convalescent COVID-19 samples from the United States, Italy and Spain.

Using immunoSEQ multiplex PCR, the repertoire was profiled, and TCRdb retains in-frame clones only, with some absent. The repertoire holds about 50,000 clones, with about 91% as singletons. Germline V gene data show CDR1 as SGHDN and CDR2 as FVKESK. Trimming took 4 bases from V and 7 from J; bases not matched to a gene: 10. The CDR3 totals 15 residues. Followed longitudinally, the Seattle patients had been enrolled during active infection. This receptor was identified in a woman aged 60-75 years with COVID-19, enrolled during active disease. The sequencing input was peripheral blood. This sequence joins TRBV14 and TRBJ2-5, with 9 bases matching TRBD1. The CDR3 region is CASSPQGAWGGTQYF. In nucleotides, the CDR3 is TGTGCCAGCAGCCCACAGGGGGCCTGGGGAGGGACCCAGTACTTC.